This TCR beta chain emerged from a study of blood T cell repertoires in COVID-19. Study overall: From the United States, Italy and Spain came samples of acute and convalescent COVID-19. The analysed material was cDNA or gDNA that came from T cells, B-cell-depleted T cells, or PBMCs.

Authors' data handling: From reference gene primer amplification, estimates of nucleated cell counts were derived. Sequencing was performed with immunoSEQ multiplex PCR; in TCRdb, only in-frame clones are kept and a portion is missing. The DNA gave D and trimming, while V, J and clone size come from that table. The profile shows just over 70,000 clones, 91% of them singletons. The sample comprised peripheral blood. The receptor's source is a human donor in a cohort sampled during active COVID-19.

The CDR3 DNA reads as TGTGCCAGCAGGGTGCTGACTAGCGGGGGGGCAAATGAGCAGTTCTTC. Its protein is CASRVLTSGGANEQFF. This chain uses TRBV28 with TRBJ2-1; 14 bases match TRBD2. This CDR3 comprises 16 residues. Germline V gene data show CDR1 as MDHEN and CDR2 as SYDVKM. The J segment lost 7 bases and the V segment lost 6 bases, leaving 8 bases of the junction unmatched.